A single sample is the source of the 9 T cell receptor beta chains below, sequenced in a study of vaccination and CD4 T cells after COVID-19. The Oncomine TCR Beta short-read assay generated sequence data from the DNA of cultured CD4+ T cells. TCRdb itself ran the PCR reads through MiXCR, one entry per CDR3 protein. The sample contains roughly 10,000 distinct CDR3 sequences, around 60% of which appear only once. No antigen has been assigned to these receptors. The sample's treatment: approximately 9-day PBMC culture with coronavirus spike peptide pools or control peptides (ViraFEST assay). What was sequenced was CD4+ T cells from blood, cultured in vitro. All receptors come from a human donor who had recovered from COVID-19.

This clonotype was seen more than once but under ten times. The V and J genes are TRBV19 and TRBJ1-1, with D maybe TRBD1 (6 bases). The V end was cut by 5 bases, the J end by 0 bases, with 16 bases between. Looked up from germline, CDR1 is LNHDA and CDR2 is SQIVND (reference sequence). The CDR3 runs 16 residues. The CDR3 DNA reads TGTGCCAGTAGTTATAGGGGGGGCGTTATGAACACTGAAGCTTTCTTT. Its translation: CASSYRGGVMNTEAFF.

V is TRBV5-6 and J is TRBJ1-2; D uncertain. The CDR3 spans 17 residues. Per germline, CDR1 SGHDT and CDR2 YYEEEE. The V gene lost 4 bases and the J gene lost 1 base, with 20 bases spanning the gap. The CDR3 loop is CASSGAGSGGVNYGYTF. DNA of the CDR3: TGTGCCAGCAGCGGAGCGGGGTCGGGCGGGGTTAACTATGGCTACACCTTC.

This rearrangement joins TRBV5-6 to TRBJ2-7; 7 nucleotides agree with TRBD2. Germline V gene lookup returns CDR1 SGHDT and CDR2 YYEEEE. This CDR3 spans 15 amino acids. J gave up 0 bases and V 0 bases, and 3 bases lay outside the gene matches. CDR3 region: CASSLGEGPSYEQYF. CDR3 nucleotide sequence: TGTGCCAGCAGCTTGGGGGAGGGGCCCTCCTACGAGCAGTACTTC.

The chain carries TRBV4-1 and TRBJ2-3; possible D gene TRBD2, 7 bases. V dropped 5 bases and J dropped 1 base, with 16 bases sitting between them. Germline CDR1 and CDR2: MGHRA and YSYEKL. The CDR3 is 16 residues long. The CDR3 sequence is CASSMNEGGRTDTQYF. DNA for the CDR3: TGCGCCAGCAGCATGAACGAGGGGGGGCGCACAGATACGCAGTATTTT.

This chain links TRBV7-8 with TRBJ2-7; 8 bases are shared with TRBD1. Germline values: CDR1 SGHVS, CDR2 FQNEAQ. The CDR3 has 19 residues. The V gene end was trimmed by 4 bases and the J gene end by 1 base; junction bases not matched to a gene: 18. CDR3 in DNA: TGTGCCAGCAGCTCCAGGGGGCTATCCAGCCTCGCATTATCCTACGAGCAGTACTTC. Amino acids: CASSSRGLSSLALSYEQYF.

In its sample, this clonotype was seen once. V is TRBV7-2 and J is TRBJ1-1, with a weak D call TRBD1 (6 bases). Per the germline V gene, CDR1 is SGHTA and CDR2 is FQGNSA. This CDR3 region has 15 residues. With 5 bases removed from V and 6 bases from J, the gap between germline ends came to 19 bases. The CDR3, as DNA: TGTGCCAGCAGCCCTGGACAGTCGGTCGGTTCTGAAGCTTTCTTT. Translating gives CASSPGQSVGSEAFF.

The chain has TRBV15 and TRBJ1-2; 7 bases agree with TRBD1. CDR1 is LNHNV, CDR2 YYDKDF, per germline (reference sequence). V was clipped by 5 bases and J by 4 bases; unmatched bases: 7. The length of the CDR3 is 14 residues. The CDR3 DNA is TGTGCCACCAGCGCAAGACAGGGACTCTATGGCTACACCTTC. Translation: CATSARQGLYGYTF.

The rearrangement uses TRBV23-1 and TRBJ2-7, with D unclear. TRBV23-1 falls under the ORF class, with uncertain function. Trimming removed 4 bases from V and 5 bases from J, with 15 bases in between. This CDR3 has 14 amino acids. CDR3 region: CASSRRQLPNEQYF. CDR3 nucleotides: TGCGCCAGCAGTCGCCGCCAGTTACCTAACGAGCAGTACTTC.

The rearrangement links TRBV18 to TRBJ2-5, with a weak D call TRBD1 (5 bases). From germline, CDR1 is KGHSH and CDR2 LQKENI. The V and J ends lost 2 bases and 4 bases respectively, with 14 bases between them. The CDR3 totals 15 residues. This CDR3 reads CASSPGRGSAETQYF. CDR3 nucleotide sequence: TGTGCCAGCTCACCAGGAAGGGGATCGGCAGAGACCCAGTACTTC. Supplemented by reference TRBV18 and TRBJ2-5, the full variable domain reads NAGVMQNPRHLVRRRGQEARLRCSPMKGHSHVYWYRQLPEEGLKFMVYLQKENIIDESGMPKERFSAEFPKEGPSILRIQQVVRGDSAAYFCASSPGRGSAETQYFGPGTRLLVL.